These T cell receptor beta chains were read from a single sample in a study of cytomegalovirus exposure and HLA in healthy donors. Clones were read by immunoSEQ multiplex PCR, and TCRdb kept only the in-frame ones, dropping some. The data hold 130,000 or so clones, with around nine tenths observed a single time. Sequencing was carried out using PBMCs. The receptors here all came from a woman in her twenties or thirties in good health and CMV-seronegative. Both conserved end residues are trimmed from each CDR3.

J gene	V gene	CDR3 protein
TRBJ2-5	TRBV7-3	ASSLGTGGTETQY
TRBJ2-6	TRBV28	ASSLWSREAGANVLT
TRBJ2-7	TRBV2	AGLWLAGTYEQY
TRBJ1-5	TRBV4-2	ASSQVAGTDQPQH
TRBJ2-5	TRBV30	AWRTRLQETQY
TRBJ2-2	TRBV28	ASSHGLGITGELF
TRBJ2-3	TRBV5-1	ASSIGLAGTDTQY
TRBJ2-7	TRBV29-1	SVPDLAGEQY
TRBJ1-1	TRBV6-5	ASSELSSNTEAF
TRBJ2-1	TRBV5-1	ASSRTSGGPYNEQF
TRBJ1-3	TRBV7-3	ASSLSRGLGGNTIY
TRBJ2-7	TRBV4-3	ASSQDLAASYEQY
TRBJ1-4	TRBV28	ASSLGGGKLF
TRBJ2-2	TRBV9	ASSDPGQGLAGELF
TRBJ1-3	TRBV7-9	ASRQGNSGNTIY
TRBJ2-2	TRBV5-4	ASSPRTGPGELF
TRBJ2-5	TRBV2	ASSAVWGGGALETQY
TRBJ2-1	TRBV7-9	ASSLLGTSGSDEQF